This T cell receptor beta chain originates from a study of T-cell memory formation after mild COVID-19. The study, taken as a whole, reports: The appearance of some responding clones in pre-infection memory suggested that cross-reactive memory joined.

This clonotype was seen a handful of times. Its antigen is not identified. Trimming cost V 5 bases and J 4 bases; bases outside gene matches: 11. CDR1 and CDR2 from the germline V gene are SGHTA and FQGNSA. The CDR3 length is 16 residues. MiXCR, run by TCRdb on the 5' RACE reads, gives a single entry per CDR3 protein. This table holds about 500,000 distinct CDR3 sequences, 20% found once. Sequencing input: PBMCs or a T cell subset sorted from them (not recorded which). The rearrangement joins TRBV7-2 to TRBJ1-2, with 9 bases lining up with TRBD1. The TCR originated in an adult woman who had mild COVID-19 (a few samples of this study predate the infection). Cell type and time point are not known. The CDR3 spells CASSPRHLTGGYGYTF. In nucleotides, the CDR3 is TGTGCCAGCAGCCCACGCCATCTGACAGGGGGCTATGGCTACACCTTC.